What follows are 24 T cell receptor beta chains derived from one specimen sequenced in a study of shared clonotypes between healthy human individuals. CD45RO-negative CD8 cells positively selected for CCR7 made up the naive population, which excluded terminally differentiated effector memory CD45RA+ cells. The table came from immunoSEQ multiplex PCR; TCRdb's copy has only in-frame clones and leaves some out. The repertoire consists of 2 million to 2.5 million clones, with 93% occurring once and the leading ten covering 1.7%. The specimen was naive CD8+ T cells from PBMCs. These receptor sequences come from a man aged 18 to 29 in good health. Some clones in this sample may be carry-over from other donors' samples.

This chain uses TRBV4-1 with TRBJ1-3; a weak D match, TRBD1 (5 bases). The CDR3 sequence is 14 residues long. Germline assignment: CDR1 MGHRA and CDR2 YSYEKL. Trimming took off 6 bases at V and 0 bases at J, with 9 bases between the two ends. CDR3 residues: CASRGLSSGNTIYF. DNA of the CDR3: TGCGCCAGCAGGGGGCTAAGCTCTGGAAACACCATATATTTT.

V gene TRBV27 combines with J gene TRBJ2-7; possibly TRBD1 for D (6 bases). This CDR3 region has 14 residues. Germline CDR1 MNHEY, CDR2 SMNVEV (reference sequence). Trimming removed 3 bases from V and 5 bases from J, with 14 bases in between. The CDR3 DNA reads as TGTGCCAGCAGTTTTATAGGGACACCTAACGAGCAGTACTTC. Translated: CASSFIGTPNEQYF.

J is TRBJ2-1 and V is TRBV9; 7 nucleotides match TRBD2. CDR1 and CDR2 (germline): SGDLS, YYNGEE. The CDR3 covers 12 residues. The V segment lost 2 bases and the J segment 12 bases; nucleotides outside the gene matches: 5. The CDR3 reads CASSVGDYRQFF. The CDR3 DNA reads TGTGCCAGCAGCGTGGGGGACTATCGGCAGTTCTTC.

The chain joins TRBV4-3 to TRBJ2-5; the match to TRBD1 covers 8 bases. V trimming: 3 bases; J trimming: 2 bases; junction bases outside the gene matches: 2. CDR1 is LGHNA and CDR2 is YSLEER in the germline V gene. The length of the CDR3 is 14 residues. CDR3 loop: CASSQTGAQETQYF. DNA for the CDR3: TGCGCCAGCAGCCAGACAGGGGCGCAAGAGACCCAGTACTTC.

This chain links TRBV6-6 with TRBJ2-5; D remains unclear. The CDR3 length is 14 residues. From germline, CDR1 is MNHNY and CDR2 SVGAGI (reference sequence). Trimming removed 0 bases at V and 0 bases at J, with 5 bases between. CDR3 in DNA: TGTGCCAGCAGTTACTCGGGGAACCAAGAGACCCAGTACTTC. Its translation: CASSYSGNQETQYF.

CDR3 nucleotides: TGTGCCAGCAGCGAACCCGGCGGTTACCACGAGCAGTACTTC. As protein: CASSEPGGYHEQYF. The chain uses TRBV2 and TRBJ2-7, with D hard to call. The CDR3 spans 14 residues. Germline V CDR1 and CDR2: SNHLY, FYNNEI. Trimming pared 6 bases from V and 5 bases from J, leaving 17 bases between.

This chain joins TRBV7-4 and TRBJ2-7; tentative D call: TRBD2 (5 bases). Trimming removed 5 bases from V and 1 base from J, with 15 bases in between. The CDR3 is 15 amino acids. Per germline, CDR1 SGHVT and CDR2 SQSDAQ. Here the CDR3 reads CASSAGIAESYEQYF. As DNA, the CDR3 is TGTGCCAGCAGCGCCGGGATAGCTGAATCCTACGAGCAGTACTTC.

J is TRBJ2-5 and V is TRBV7-9; TRBD2 might be the D (6 bases). Deletions cut 1 base from V and 0 bases from J, with 21 bases between. The CDR3 length is 19 residues. CDR1 and CDR2 from the germline V gene are SEHNR and FQNEAQ (reference sequence). As DNA, the CDR3 is TGTGCCAGCAGCTTAGTAGGGACCGTAAATCGGGAGTACCAAGAGACCCAGTACTTC. This encodes CASSLVGTVNREYQETQYF.

This chain connects TRBV7-9 to TRBJ2-7; no clear D gene. The CDR3 loop spans 14 amino acids. Trimming cost V 5 bases and J 1 base, with 12 bases left between them. The germline V gene encodes CDR1 SEHNR and CDR2 FQNEAQ (reference sequence). The CDR3 sequence is CASSPSTESYEQYF. The CDR3 DNA follows: TGTGCCAGCAGCCCCTCCACAGAATCCTACGAGCAGTACTTC.

A note on this clone: Other DNA sequences in this sample translate to the same CDR3. The chain is built from TRBV19 and TRBJ2-7; possibly TRBD1 for D (5 bases). The CDR3 runs to 12 residues. Trimming cost V 2 bases and J 4 bases, with 6 bases left between them. In germline, CDR1 is LNHDA, CDR2 SQIVND (reference sequence). As DNA, the CDR3 is TGTGCCAGTAGTATACAGGGATACGAGCAGTACTTC. Translated, it gives CASSIQGYEQYF.

The sample holds one count of this clone. The rearrangement uses TRBV4-1 and TRBJ2-7; a possible D gene is TRBD2 (6 bases). V lost 0 bases, J lost 2 bases, and 11 bases lay in between. The CDR3 is made up of 15 amino acids. Germline CDR1 and CDR2: MGHRA and YSYEKL. DNA of the CDR3: TGCGCCAGCAGCCAAGAAGGCGGGGCCCCCTACGAGCAGTACTTC. Its translation: CASSQEGGAPYEQYF.

The chain uses TRBV7-2 and TRBJ2-7; TRBD2 matches 8 bases. The germline V gene encodes CDR1 SGHTA and CDR2 FQGNSA. CDR3 size: 13 residues. V was clipped by 5 bases and J by 9 bases; unmatched bases: 9. Here the CDR3 DNA reads TGTGCCAGCAGCCAAGGACTAGCTGCAGTGCAGTACTTC. Translation: CASSQGLAAVQYF.

This chain links TRBV7-9 with TRBJ1-2; D unclear. V was shortened by 0 bases and J by 6 bases, with 8 bases between the two germline ends. This CDR3 has 13 amino acids. Per germline, CDR1 SEHNR and CDR2 FQNEAQ (reference sequence). The CDR3 here is CASSLAPPNGYTF. The CDR3 DNA sequence: TGTGCCAGCAGCTTAGCGCCGCCGAATGGCTACACCTTC.

The chain recombines TRBV13 with TRBJ1-2; D not resolved. The CDR3 is 13 residues long. Germline values: CDR1 PRHDT, CDR2 FYEKMQ (reference sequence). The V gene lost 1 base and the J gene lost 2 bases, with 5 bases spanning the gap. This CDR3 is CASSLDGNYGYTF. In DNA form, the CDR3 reads TGTGCCAGCAGCTTAGACGGCAACTATGGCTACACCTTC.

The chain links TRBV7-9 to TRBJ2-7; 9 nucleotides line up with TRBD1. There are 16 residues in the CDR3. V gave up 5 bases and J gave up 2 bases; unmatched junction bases: 10. Germline values: CDR1 SEHNR, CDR2 FQNEAQ (reference sequence). Written as DNA, the CDR3 is TGTGCCAGCAGCCCTCGTCGGACAGGGGATCCCTACGAGCAGTACTTC. This gives the protein CASSPRRTGDPYEQYF.

This chain joins TRBV7-9 and TRBJ2-7; D gene unclear. Germline V gene data show CDR1 as SEHNR and CDR2 as FQNEAQ (reference sequence). The germline V and J ends were trimmed by 2 bases and 3 bases, with 17 bases remaining between them. The CDR3 consists of 16 residues. The CDR3 DNA sequence: TGTGCCAGCAGCTTACCCTTTACAGACGAATTCTACGAGCAGTACTTC. Its translation is CASSLPFTDEFYEQYF.

V and J are TRBV19 and TRBJ2-7; the D gene could be TRBD1 or TRBD2 (5 bases each). Germline V lookup: CDR1 LNHDA, CDR2 SQIVND (reference sequence). Between the trimmed V and J ends, which lost 0 bases and 6 bases, there was a span of 15 bases. The CDR3 contains 15 residues. Here the CDR3 reads CASSIDLGVGREQYF. CDR3 bases: TGTGCCAGTAGTATAGATCTAGGGGTGGGACGCGAGCAGTACTTC.

CDR3 loop: CASSFPRGQARNEQFF. DNA of the CDR3: TGTGCCAGCAGCTTCCCAAGGGGACAGGCCAGAAATGAGCAGTTCTTC. The chain has TRBV7-2 and TRBJ2-1; 8 bases agree with TRBD1. This CDR3 contains 16 residues. The V gene's germline CDR1 is SGHTA and CDR2 FQGNSA. The J segment lost 7 bases and the V segment lost 3 bases, leaving 11 bases of the junction unmatched.

The V gene is TRBV6-7, the J gene TRBJ2-1; D unclear. TRBV6-7 is noted as an ORF with a role that remains uncertain. V gave up 4 bases and J gave up 7 bases, with 20 bases separating them. This CDR3 has 16 amino acids. In DNA, the CDR3 is TGTGCCAGCAGTTTTCCGGTCCAGCCTCTCGGGAATGAGCAGTTCTTC. Its translation is CASSFPVQPLGNEQFF.

The gene calls are TRBV4-2 and TRBJ1-2, with 7 positions matching TRBD1. Per germline, CDR1 LGHNA and CDR2 YNFKEQ. After removal of 0 bases from V and 4 bases from J, the junction contained 8 bases not matched to a gene. This CDR3 has 16 amino acids. The CDR3 DNA is TGTGCCAGCAGCCAAGACCGACAGGGAATTACCTATGGCTACACCTTC. This codes for CASSQDRQGITYGYTF.

V is TRBV7-9 and J is TRBJ2-7; D unclear. V was cut by 2 bases and J by 0 bases, with 8 bases left in between. The CDR3 length is 14 residues. Germline lookup yields CDR1 SEHNR and CDR2 FQNEAQ (reference sequence). CDR3 bases: TGTGCCAGCAGCTTACCATACACCTCCTACGAGCAGTACTTC. Encoded protein: CASSLPYTSYEQYF.

In this sample, this clone turned up once. V is TRBV7-9 and J is TRBJ2-7; D is unclear. CDR1 is SEHNR, CDR2 FQNEAQ, per germline (reference sequence). Trimming removed 4 bases from V and 2 bases from J, with 12 bases in between. The CDR3 sequence is 14 residues long. CDR3: CASSSPADAYEQYF. The CDR3 nucleotides are TGTGCCAGCAGCTCGCCCGCAGATGCCTACGAGCAGTACTTC. Supplemented by reference TRBV7-9 and TRBJ2-7, the full variable domain reads DTGVSQNPRHKITKRGQNVTFRCDPISEHNRLYWYRQTLGQGPEFLTYFQNEAQLEKSRLLSDRFSAERPKGSFSTLEIQRTEQGDSAMYLCASSSPADAYEQYFGPGTRLTVT.

A word on this clone: Other nucleotide sequences in the sample specify the same CDR3. This rearrangement joins TRBV28 to TRBJ2-3, with unresolved D. V was cut by 3 bases and J by 5 bases, with 6 bases left in between. Germline V gene sequence: CDR1 MDHEN, CDR2 SYDVKM. The CDR3 consists of 12 residues. The CDR3 here is CASSFRLDTQYF. CDR3 bases: TGTGCCAGCAGTTTTAGGTTAGATACGCAGTATTTT.

The genes are TRBV27 and TRBJ2-7; D unresolved. This CDR3 region has 13 residues. In germline, CDR1 is MNHEY, CDR2 SMNVEV (reference sequence). Trimming cost V 5 bases and J 3 bases, with 11 bases left between them. The CDR3 loop is CASSHSTGYEQYF. The CDR3 DNA follows: TGTGCCAGCAGTCACTCGACGGGCTACGAGCAGTACTTC.